Given below is one T cell receptor beta chain in context. Its target is unknown. This sample stems from a study of T cell repertoires in cytomegalovirus infection. With V trimmed by 0 bases and J by 2 bases, 6 bases remained unmatched. CDR1 is MNHNY, CDR2 SVGAGI, per germline (reference sequence). CDR3 length: 16 residues. TCRdb reprocessed the reads with MiXCR, giving one entry per CDR3 protein. The data show about 830,000 distinct CDR3 sequences, with 30% to 35% seen just once and about an eighth held by the top ten. The study's findings and limits: Ex vivo, HLA-C-restricted CMV-specific TCR beta clonotypes prevailed over the rest of the response.

The rearrangement joins TRBV6-6 to TRBJ2-5; 7 bases are shared with TRBD2. The receptor was isolated from a human donor in good health (CMV status not recorded). Some clones in this sample may be carry-over from other donors' samples. The sequenced sample was cultured CD8+ T cells from PBMCs, obtained from culture after CMV antigen stimulation. CDR3 sequence reads: CASSYSMARGQETQYF. CDR3 nucleotide sequence: TGTGCCAGCAGTTACTCGATGGCGCGGGGGCAAGAGACCCAGTACTTC.